This passage covers 15 T cell receptor beta chains from one sample sequenced in a study of Tregs in tolerant kidney transplant recipients. Clones were read by immunoSEQ multiplex PCR, and TCRdb kept only the in-frame ones, dropping some. The sample lists fewer than 60,000 clones, around 93% seen once, with 13% to 15% in the top ten. Related graft donors supplied nonmyeloablative bone marrow transplants, and mixed chimerism was transient. Sequences were derived from CD8+ T cells from blood (PBMCs), sampled 24 months after the transplant. The receptors derive from a human patient who received a combined kidney and bone marrow transplant. The graft donor may have contributed some T cells.

With regard to this clone: At one boundary the junction diverges from the germline segment, which might be a read error. The V gene is TRBV11-2, the J gene TRBJ2-7; 10 bases are shared with TRBD2. The CDR3 spans 15 residues. Germline CDR1 reads SGHAT; CDR2 reads FQNNGV. Written as DNA, the CDR3 is TGTGCCAGCAGCTTATTAGCGGGAGGCTCCAACGAGCAGTACTTC. As protein: CASSLLAGGSNEQYF.

The chain couples TRBV4-3 to TRBJ2-7, with 13 bases lining up with TRBD2. The J segment lost 4 bases and the V segment lost 2 bases, leaving 5 bases of the junction unmatched. Germline-derived CDR1 and CDR2 are LGHNA and YSLEER. This CDR3 has 16 amino acids. DNA for the CDR3: TGCGCCAGCAGCCAATCCACTAGCGGGAGGGCGTACGAGCAGTACTTC. Encoded protein: CASSQSTSGRAYEQYF.

The chain is built from TRBV6-4 and TRBJ1-5, with 9 nucleotides matching TRBD1. CDR3 length: 15 residues. CDR1 is MRHNA, CDR2 SNTAGT, per germline. Germline trimming cut 2 bases from V and 5 bases from J; bases unmatched to any gene: 4. The CDR3 loop reads CASSDGTGHDQPQHF. For the CDR3, the DNA is TGTGCCAGCAGTGACGGGACAGGGCATGATCAGCCCCAGCATTTT.

The rearrangement uses TRBV6-5 and TRBJ2-3; 12 nucleotides align to TRBD2. Germline V CDR1 and CDR2: MNHEY, SVGAGI. J was trimmed by 6 bases and V by 8 bases; bases with no gene match: 6. The CDR3 covers 14 residues. CDR3 nucleotide sequence: TGTGCCAGCTCCCCTAGCGGGAGGGCGGATACGCAGTATTTT. It specifies CASSPSGRADTQYF.

The rearrangement joins TRBV4-3 to TRBJ1-2, with 7 bases fitting TRBD1. Germline trimming cut 3 bases from V and 3 bases from J; bases unmatched to any gene: 4. Germline CDR1 LGHNA, CDR2 YSLEER. The CDR3 has 14 amino acids. The CDR3 DNA follows: TGCGCCAGCAGCCACAATACAGGGGACTATGGCTACACCTTC. Translating gives CASSHNTGDYGYTF.

The chain carries TRBV6-1 and TRBJ1-3; tentative D call: TRBD1 (5 bases). Per the germline V gene, CDR1 is MNHNS and CDR2 is SASEGT. CDR3 length: 15 residues. The V and J ends lost 3 bases and 5 bases respectively, with 14 bases between them. CDR3 loop: CASSDLRVLRNTIYF. In DNA form, the CDR3 reads TGTGCCAGCAGTGACCTCAGGGTTTTACGAAACACCATATATTTT.

This CDR3 is CASSINPKTPVTDTQYF. The CDR3 nucleotides are TGTGCCAGCAGCATTAACCCCAAGACACCCGTCACAGATACGCAGTATTTT. This sequence joins TRBV9 and TRBJ2-3, with D unclear. Germline CDR1 reads SGDLS; CDR2 reads YYNGEE. This CDR3 has 17 amino acids. Trimming removed 4 bases at V and 2 bases at J, with 20 bases between.

The rearrangement joins TRBV27 to TRBJ1-2, with D perhaps TRBD1 (5 bases). Germline CDR1 MNHEY, CDR2 SMNVEV (reference sequence). Trimming stripped 2 bases from V and 4 bases from J, with 11 bases between. This CDR3 has 14 residues. The CDR3 coding sequence is TGTGCCAGCAGTTTAGGGGGGACTTCCTATGGCTACACCTTC. Protein sequence: CASSLGGTSYGYTF.

This clone has just one count. The V call is TRBV27, the J call TRBJ2-7, with D possibly being TRBD2 (6 bases). Trimming took 6 bases from V and 6 from J, leaving 15 bases between them. The germline gives CDR1 MNHEY, CDR2 SMNVEV (reference sequence). CDR3 size: 13 residues. CDR3 residues: CASSIGGDREQYF. The CDR3 nucleotides read TGTGCCAGCAGCATAGGAGGGGATCGCGAGCAGTACTTC.

This chain joins TRBV6-1 and TRBJ1-4; TRBD1 is a possible D gene (5 bases). The V and J ends lost 6 bases and 4 bases respectively, with 12 bases between them. Per the germline V gene, CDR1 is MNHNS and CDR2 is SASEGT. The CDR3 is 14 amino acids. The CDR3: CASSLQGYNEKLFF. As DNA, the CDR3 is TGTGCCAGCAGCCTGCAGGGTTATAATGAAAAACTGTTTTTT.

The count of this clone is one. The chain links TRBV11-3 to TRBJ2-1, with 14 positions matching TRBD2. V lost 5 bases to trimming and J lost 2 bases; unmatched junction nucleotides: 5. Germline CDR1 SGHNT, CDR2 YENEEA. The CDR3 is made up of 17 amino acids. In nucleotides, the CDR3 is TGTGCCAGCAGCGCGCGACTAGCGGGAGGGCCCTACAATGAGCAGTTCTTC. It codes for CASSARLAGGPYNEQFF.

This chain links TRBV5-4 with TRBJ1-2; 7 bases line up with TRBD1. This CDR3 has 15 amino acids. Germline loops: CDR1 SGHNT, CDR2 YYREEE (reference sequence). J gave up 5 bases and V 4 bases, and 11 bases lay outside the gene matches. The CDR3 DNA is TGTGCCAGCAGCCCGTCCGGGACAGTGAGATATGGCTACACCTTC. Its translation is CASSPSGTVRYGYTF. Full variable domain (remainder filled in from reference TRBV5-4 and TRBJ1-2): ETGVTQSPTHLIKTRGQQVTLRCSSQSGHNTVSWYQQALGQGPQFIFQYYREEENGRGNFPPRFSGLQFPNYSSELNVNALELDDSALYLCASSPSGTVRYGYTFGSGTRLTVV.

The chain links TRBV7-6 to TRBJ1-2; 7 positions agree with TRBD1. V lost 0 bases, J lost 0 bases, and 16 bases stayed unmatched. Germline assignment: CDR1 SGHVS and CDR2 FNYEAQ. This CDR3 contains 20 residues. As DNA, the CDR3 is TGTGCCAGCAGCTTAGCCCACCACGCACAGGGGACAATTTCTAACTATGGCTACACCTTC. Encoded protein: CASSLAHHAQGTISNYGYTF.

CDR3 residues: CASSERQVSYNEQFF. CDR3 coding DNA: TGCGCCAGCAGCGAGAGACAGGTCTCCTACAATGAGCAGTTCTTC. This chain joins TRBV4-3 and TRBJ2-1; weak D call: TRBD1 (6 bases). The V end lost 5 bases, the J end lost 0 bases, and 11 bases lay between the germline ends. CDR1 is LGHNA and CDR2 is YSLEER in the germline V gene. The CDR3 has 15 residues.

The chain uses TRBV29-1 and TRBJ2-1, with D unclear. CDR3 size: 15 residues. Germline V gene lookup returns CDR1 SQVTM and CDR2 ANQGSEA. Between the trimmed V and J ends, which lost 6 bases and 5 bases, there was a span of 20 bases. The CDR3, as DNA: TGCAGCGTCCGGTTGTGGAAGCGAGAAAACAATGAGCAGTTCTTC. It yields the protein CSVRLWKRENNEQFF.